The 24 T cell receptor beta chains presented below share a single source sample, sequenced in a study of T cells in localized non-small cell lung cancer. The assay was immunoSEQ multiplex PCR, and TCRdb's table has in-frame clones only and misses some. The sample holds around 91,000 clones, 87% seen once. The sequenced sample was peripheral blood, obtained before any cancer treatment. The receptors come from a man aged 40 to 70 with stage I squamous cell lung carcinoma.

CDR3 protein: CAWSVRGASNQPQHF. CDR3 in DNA: TGTGCCTGGAGTGTACGGGGGGCTAGCAATCAGCCCCAGCATTTT. The genes are TRBV30 and TRBJ1-5, with D perhaps TRBD1 (6 bases). The germline CDR1 and CDR2 sequences are GTSNPN and SVGIG (reference sequence). The ends were cut back, 0 bases at V and 0 bases at J, with 9 bases in the middle. This CDR3 comprises 15 residues.

This chain connects TRBV25-1 to TRBJ2-2, with D possibly being TRBD1 (6 bases). The CDR3 is 16 amino acids. CDR1 is MGHDK and CDR2 is SYGVNS in the germline V gene. The germline V and J ends were trimmed by 2 bases and 2 bases, with 12 bases remaining between them. This CDR3 is CASSEGAGVNTGELFF. The CDR3 DNA sequence: TGTGCCAGCAGTGAAGGGGCAGGGGTCAACACCGGGGAGCTGTTTTTT.

This clone was recorded only once. The chain links TRBV19 to TRBJ1-4; no reliable D call. The CDR3 is 13 residues long. The germline CDR1 and CDR2 sequences are LNHDA and SQIVND (reference sequence). The V end lost 4 bases, the J end lost 6 bases, and 9 bases lay between the germline ends. In nucleotides, the CDR3 is TGTGCCAGTAGTAGATCTCGGGATGAAAAACTGTTTTTT. Translation: CASSRSRDEKLFF.

V gene TRBV11-2 combines with J gene TRBJ2-3; possibly TRBD1 for D (6 bases). CDR1 and CDR2 from the germline V gene are SGHAT and FQNNGV. Trimming removed 3 bases at V and 1 base at J, with 11 bases between. The CDR3 loop spans 15 amino acids. This CDR3 reads CASSFGGGGTDTQYF. The CDR3 region has the DNA TGTGCCAGCAGCTTCGGTGGGGGCGGCACAGATACGCAGTATTTT.

This chain connects TRBV4-2 to TRBJ1-4; the D gene is possibly TRBD1 (5 bases). CDR1 and CDR2 from the germline V gene are LGHNA and YNFKEQ. CDR3 length equals 16 residues. V lost 0 bases, J lost 7 bases, and 15 bases lay in between. DNA of the CDR3: TGTGCCAGCAGCCAAGATAGGAACAGGTTAGGTGAAAAACTGTTTTTT. Translated: CASSQDRNRLGEKLFF.

The chain links TRBV7-9 to TRBJ2-2; no firm D call. Trimming shortened V by 10 bases and J by 0 bases, and 12 bases separated the two germline ends. CDR1 is SEHNR and CDR2 is FQNEAQ in the germline V gene (reference sequence). The length of the CDR3 is 14 residues. CDR3 sequence (DNA): TGTGCCATCACGCCGCCTTCGAACACCGGGGAGCTGTTTTTT. Amino acids: CAITPPSNTGELFF.

J is TRBJ1-6 and V is TRBV5-4, with TRBD1 matching over 8 bases. CDR1 SGHNT and CDR2 YYREEE come from the germline V gene (reference sequence). The junction had 3 bases not matched to a gene; V was cut back by 2 bases and J by 8 bases. The CDR3 is 14 residues long. The CDR3: CASSLMTGDSPLHF. The CDR3 coding sequence is TGTGCCAGCAGCTTAATGACAGGGGATTCACCCCTCCACTTT.

The V and J genes are TRBV7-2 and TRBJ1-5; 7 positions match TRBD1. V lost 1 base, J lost 10 bases, and 7 bases stayed unmatched. This CDR3 is 14 amino acids long. The germline V gene encodes CDR1 SGHTA and CDR2 FQGNSA. CDR3 sequence (DNA): TGTGCCAGCAGCTTAGAACAGGGGCTAGGACCCCAGCATTTT. Protein product: CASSLEQGLGPQHF.

The J gene is TRBJ2-5, the V gene TRBV5-1; no clear D gene. Germline V lookup: CDR1 SGHRS, CDR2 YFSETQ. Trimming cost V 4 bases and J 7 bases, with 17 bases left between them. This CDR3 is 14 amino acids long. CDR3 in amino acids: CASSSYQSIGTQYF. CDR3 nucleotides: TGCGCCAGCAGCAGCTACCAAAGTATTGGGACCCAGTACTTC.

The chain links TRBV5-5 to TRBJ2-7, with 9 nucleotides matching TRBD1. The CDR3 sequence is 16 residues long. V was clipped by 3 bases and J by 6 bases; unmatched bases: 13. Germline CDR1 is SGHKS and CDR2 is YYEKEE (reference sequence). DNA of the CDR3: TGTGCCAGCAGCTGGGATTCCGGGACAGGGACTCGCGAGCAGTACTTC. It encodes CASSWDSGTGTREQYF.

The chain combines TRBV7-9 with TRBJ1-2; the D is unclear. V was trimmed by 1 base and J by 4 bases, leaving 13 bases between them. CDR1 is SEHNR, CDR2 FQNEAQ, per germline (reference sequence). There are 15 residues in the CDR3. CDR3 residues: CASSLGEARAYGYTF. In DNA form, the CDR3 reads TGTGCCAGCAGCTTAGGCGAGGCGCGCGCCTATGGCTACACCTTC. The variable domain in full, with the rest retrieved from reference TRBV7-9 and TRBJ1-2, is DTGVSQNPRHKITKRGQNVTFRCDPISEHNRLYWYRQTLGQGPEFLTYFQNEAQLEKSRLLSDRFSAERPKGSFSTLEIQRTEQGDSAMYLCASSLGEARAYGYTFGSGTRLTVV.

V usage is TRBV27 and J usage is TRBJ1-6, with TRBD1 matching 11 bases. Germline CDR1 MNHEY, CDR2 SMNVEV (reference sequence). The CDR3 covers 15 residues. With 6 bases clipped from V and 9 bases from J, the junction kept 7 bases outside the gene matches. In DNA form, the CDR3 reads TGTGCCAGCAGGGGAGGACAGGGGGCTTTTTCACCCCTCCACTTT. This translates into CASRGGQGAFSPLHF.

The V call is TRBV15, the J call TRBJ2-5, with 8 nucleotides matching TRBD1. CDR1 LNHNV and CDR2 YYDKDF come from the germline V gene (reference sequence). V was clipped by 2 bases and J by 2 bases; unmatched bases: 10. CDR3 length equals 17 residues. As DNA, the CDR3 is TGTGCCACCAGCAGATGGGGGGCAGGGGGCGATCAAGAGACCCAGTACTTC. Amino acids: CATSRWGAGGDQETQYF.

This chain's CDR3 is CASSLNGLMNTEAFF. The CDR3 region has the DNA TGTGCCAGCAGCTTAAACGGCCTAATGAACACTGAAGCTTTCTTT. The genes are TRBV7-2 and TRBJ1-1; D remains ambiguous. Deletions cut 2 bases from V and 0 bases from J, with 10 bases between. The CDR3 has 15 amino acids. CDR1 is SGHTA and CDR2 is FQGNSA in the germline V gene.

This clone was found once. The V gene is TRBV5-8, the J gene TRBJ2-3; D is undetermined. The CDR3 has 14 residues. CDR1 SGHTS and CDR2 YDEGEE come from the germline V gene. The V end lost 1 base, the J end lost 1 base, and 7 bases lay between the germline ends. CDR3 amino acids: CASSLIQGTDTQYF. Here the CDR3 DNA reads TGTGCCAGCAGCTTGATTCAGGGCACAGATACGCAGTATTTT.

The rearrangement uses TRBV5-4 and TRBJ2-1; 9 bases are a match to TRBD1. The ends lost 2 bases at V and 4 bases at J; junction bases unmatched: 10. Per germline, CDR1 SGHNT and CDR2 YYREEE (reference sequence). The CDR3 length is 17 residues. The CDR3: CASSLGDREVSYNEQFF. The DNA for the CDR3 is TGTGCCAGCAGCTTAGGGGACAGGGAAGTTTCGTACAATGAGCAGTTCTTC.

The rearrangement links TRBV27 to TRBJ2-2, with D perhaps TRBD2 (5 bases). This CDR3 has 14 amino acids. Trimming left V 6 bases short and J 0 bases short, with 8 bases between. CDR1 is MNHEY and CDR2 is SMNVEV in the germline V gene (reference sequence). Written as DNA, the CDR3 is TGTGCCAGCAGGGACTCCACGAACACCGGGGAGCTGTTTTTT. Amino acid sequence: CASRDSTNTGELFF.

This chain connects TRBV19 to TRBJ1-4; 8 nucleotides line up with TRBD1. V trimming: 5 bases; J trimming: 0 bases; junction bases outside the gene matches: 14. This CDR3 contains 19 residues. The germline gives CDR1 LNHDA, CDR2 SQIVND (reference sequence). CDR3 in amino acids: CASSGPKAGGLSTNEKLFF. Here the CDR3 DNA reads TGTGCCAGTAGTGGACCTAAGGCAGGGGGCCTCTCAACTAATGAAAAACTGTTTTTT.

The rearrangement uses TRBV7-8 and TRBJ1-2; D is possibly TRBD1 (5 bases). Trimming stripped 4 bases from V and 0 bases from J, with 9 bases between. Germline V CDR1 and CDR2: SGHVS, FQNEAQ. The CDR3 covers 14 residues. The CDR3 bases are TGTGCCAGCAGCTCAGGGATTTCTAACTATGGCTACACCTTC. As protein: CASSSGISNYGYTF. Full variable domain (rest looked up from reference TRBV7-8 and TRBJ1-2): GAGVSQSPRYKVAKRGQDVALRCDPISGHVSLFWYQQALGQGPEFLTYFQNEAQLDKSGLPSDRFFAERPEGSVSTLKIQRTQQEDSAVYLCASSSGISNYGYTFGSGTRLTVV.

V is TRBV2 and J is TRBJ1-2; TRBD1 matches at 10 bases. V shed 11 bases and J 8 bases; nucleotides not matched to a gene: 8. The CDR3 has 12 residues. Germline lookup yields CDR1 SNHLY and CDR2 FYNNEI. This CDR3 is CAGGTGAGGYTF. As DNA, the CDR3 is TGTGCCGGCGGGACAGGGGCGGGCGGCTACACCTTC.

The chain employs TRBV7-2 and TRBJ1-1, with D unresolved. V dropped 3 bases and J dropped 1 base, with 9 bases sitting between them. This CDR3 is 14 amino acids long. CDR1 SGHTA and CDR2 FQGNSA come from the germline V gene. For the CDR3, the DNA is TGTGCCAGCAGCTTTTCGCTGGGGAACACTGAAGCTTTCTTT. This encodes CASSFSLGNTEAFF.

V gene TRBV18 combines with J gene TRBJ2-7; tentatively, D is TRBD1 (6 bases). The CDR3 contains 13 residues. Germline V CDR1 and CDR2: KGHSH, LQKENI. Deletions cut 3 bases from V and 2 bases from J, with 8 bases between. The CDR3 loop is CASSPDRAYEQYF. CDR3 nucleotides: TGTGCCAGCTCACCGGACAGAGCCTACGAGCAGTACTTC.

The genes are TRBV20-1 and TRBJ1-1; D is ambiguous. V shed 2 bases and J shed 5 bases, with 6 bases lying between them. The CDR3 loop spans 11 amino acids. Per germline, CDR1 DFQATT and CDR2 SNEGSKA (reference sequence). In DNA form, the CDR3 reads TGCAGTGCTAGAAAGGATACTGAAGCTTTCTTT. Translation gives CSARKDTEAFF.

Only one count was recorded for this clone. The chain is built from TRBV19 and TRBJ2-2; D unresolved. Trimming shortened V by 3 bases and J by 0 bases, and 5 bases separated the two germline ends. This CDR3 has 14 amino acids. The germline gives CDR1 LNHDA, CDR2 SQIVND (reference sequence). CDR3 coding DNA: TGTGCCAGTAGTATGGCCGCGAACACCGGGGAGCTGTTTTTT. This gives the protein CASSMAANTGELFF.